The T cell receptor beta chain described here comes from a study of T cells in Graves' hyperthyroidism and ophthalmopathy. RNA transcripts were the template for amplifying TCR beta CDR3 regions. HTBI primers were used for first-round RT-PCR of the TCR CDR3. Each CDR3 protein gets one entry after TCRdb re-called the multiplex PCR reads with MiXCR. The top ten clones hold roughly 6.6% of a sample with 540,000 or so distinct CDR3 sequences, roughly 14% of them seen once. V gave up 6 bases and J gave up 5 bases; unmatched junction bases: 4. This CDR3 contains 13 residues. Germline V gene lookup returns CDR1 SEHNR and CDR2 FQNEAQ (reference sequence).

The chain carries TRBV7-9 and TRBJ2-5; 9 nucleotides line up with TRBD2. This TCR was recovered from a young woman with Graves' hyperthyroidism. The specimen sequenced was blood. Here the CDR3 DNA reads TGTGCCAGCAGACCCGGGACTAGCGAGACCCAGTACTTC. Amino acid sequence: CASRPGTSETQYF. The whole variable domain, filled in from reference TRBV7-9 and TRBJ2-5, reads DTGVSQNPRHKITKRGQNVTFRCDPISEHNRLYWYRQTLGQGPEFLTYFQNEAQLEKSRLLSDRFSAERPKGSFSTLEIQRTEQGDSAMYLCASRPGTSETQYFGPGTRLLVL.